This record looks at one TCR beta chain sequence and its context. Antigen: not known. Germline trimming cut 5 bases from V and 1 base from J; bases unmatched to any gene: 4. The germline CDR1 and CDR2 sequences are SEHNR and FQNEAQ (reference sequence). The CDR3 length is 14 residues. The data belong to a study of cytomegalovirus exposure and HLA in healthy donors. The PCR employed 60 Vbeta primers together with 13 Jbeta primers. Repertoires were generated with immunoSEQ multiplex PCR, while TCRdb's copy carries only in-frame clones and drops some. The sample holds roughly 75,000 clones; approximately 80% are singletons and the top ten take under 20%. The donors were healthy bone marrow donors. Broader study findings: As a later analysis revealed, the rate of TCR association differed by HLA locus, with DRB1 most and HLA-C fewest.

The V call is TRBV7-9, the J call TRBJ2-5, with TRBD1 matching over 7 bases. What was sequenced was PBMCs. The sequence was collected from a man between 70 and 80 years old in good health and CMV-seropositive. CDR3 in amino acids: CASSLQGVQETQYF. CDR3 nucleotide sequence: TGTGCCAGCAGCCTGCAGGGGGTCCAAGAGACCCAGTACTTC.